What follows describes a single T cell receptor beta chain. PCR involved 60 Vbeta and 13 Jbeta primers. Libraries were prepared by immunoSEQ multiplex PCR; TCRdb keeps only in-frame clonotypes and omits some of them. Of roughly 80,000 clones in the sample, approximately 80% were seen once. The data originate from a study of cytomegalovirus exposure and HLA in healthy donors. Whole-study context: Among roughly 180 million T cells, an earlier analysis found 117 million unique TCR beta sequences.

Germline V gene lookup returns CDR1 MDHEN and CDR2 SYDVKM. CDR3 length: 16 amino acids. The ends were cut back, 2 bases at V and 5 bases at J, with 18 bases in the middle. The sequenced material came from PBMCs. The chain couples TRBV28 to TRBJ2-5; D gene unclear. The sequence was obtained from a woman aged 25 to 45 in good health and CMV-seronegative. CDR3 DNA sequence: TGTGCCAGCAGTTTACCCAGGTTAAGTGAGAAGGAGACCCAGTACTTC. Translation gives CASSLPRLSEKETQYF.